Listed below are T cell receptor beta chains from one sample, sequenced in a study of regulatory T cells in long-lasting Graves disease. TCRdb itself ran the multiplex PCR reads through MiXCR, one entry per CDR3 protein. The data show some 490,000 distinct CDR3 sequences, about 11% seen once. This same sample was also taken into another study, of T cells in Graves' hyperthyroidism and ophthalmopathy.

Specimen: peripheral blood mononuclear cells (PBMCs), collected at new diagnosis, from a patient treated with antithyroid drugs. Receptors originate from a woman between 25 and 40 years old with Graves disease. Each CDR3 is given without its conserved first and last residue. Each record gives: CDR3 protein, J gene, V gene, clone size. Clone sizes are given selectively: once, few, many, or a class where the clone is expanded.

CDR3: ASSLGRFTYEQY; J: TRBJ2-7; V: TRBV27; size: few
CDR3: ASSLSHVQGAFREQF; J: TRBJ2-1; V: TRBV12-3/TRBV12-4; size: .
CDR3: ASSPPGVGNTEAF; J: TRBJ1-1; V: TRBV18; size: many
CDR3: ASSYRGLAYGYT; J: TRBJ1-2; V: TRBV19; size: few
CDR3: ASNSPANTEAF; J: TRBJ1-1; V: TRBV28; size: many
CDR3: ASSPGPAYPLH; J: TRBJ1-6; V: TRBV18; size: few
CDR3: ASSFAVGQGSYEQY; J: TRBJ2-7; V: TRBV7-2; size: .
CDR3: ASSLVLAVTGELF; J: TRBJ2-2; V: TRBV7-2; size: .
CDR3: ASSPPGTNEQY; J: TRBJ2-7; V: TRBV7-6; size: many
CDR3: ASRHNRDHNSPLH; J: TRBJ1-6; V: TRBV5-1; size: many
CDR3: ASSEGITAEAF; J: TRBJ1-1; V: TRBV6-2/TRBV6-3; size: many
CDR3: ASSLDLVDNRNGYT; J: TRBJ1-2; V: TRBV5-5; size: many
CDR3: ASSLSRERSGNTIY; J: TRBJ1-3; V: TRBV7-2; size: many
CDR3: ASSYTGRMNTEAF; J: TRBJ1-1; V: TRBV6-2/TRBV6-3; size: few
CDR3: TTSGPGQLSGELF; J: TRBJ2-2; V: TRBV24-1; size: few
CDR3: ASSVDRIYEQY; J: TRBJ2-7; V: TRBV11-2; size: many
CDR3: ASSPSRVTDTQY; J: TRBJ2-3; V: TRBV11-2; size: many
CDR3: SARSGRTSNYGYT; J: TRBJ1-2; V: TRBV20-1; size: many
CDR3: ATSRDGAGELF; J: TRBJ2-2; V: TRBV15; size: few
CDR3: ASKRQGPRPGGELF; J: TRBJ2-2; V: TRBV19; size: .
CDR3: ASSPYGTSGRISSYEQY; J: TRBJ2-7; V: TRBV5-1; size: .
CDR3: ASSLLTLGGDEQY; J: TRBJ2-7; V: TRBV28; size: many
CDR3: ASSLKPGGNQPQH; J: TRBJ1-5; V: TRBV7-2; size: many
CDR3: ASKGLYGYT; J: TRBJ1-2; V: TRBV27; size: few
CDR3: ASSLSSQSSYEQY; J: TRBJ2-7; V: TRBV11-1; size: many
CDR3: ASSLTGGRSNQPQH; J: TRBJ1-5; V: TRBV13; size: many
CDR3: ATRTGSYNSPLH; J: TRBJ1-6; V: TRBV28; size: few
CDR3: ASSLAGLADRETQY; J: TRBJ2-5; V: TRBV27; size: .
CDR3: ASSSSGRAFYYEQF; J: TRBJ2-1; V: TRBV19; size: few
CDR3: SAHGLAGDVGELF; J: TRBJ2-2; V: TRBV20-1; size: many
CDR3: SARPQDRHPYEQY; J: TRBJ2-7; V: TRBV20-1; size: many
CDR3: ATSDSSAGGAF; J: TRBJ1-1; V: TRBV24-1; size: .
CDR3: ASSLAAGANEKLF; J: TRBJ1-4; V: TRBV7-9; size: many
CDR3: ASSLRGRATNEKLF; J: TRBJ1-4; V: TRBV27; size: many
CDR3: ASSLLLAGGYDEQF; J: TRBJ2-1; V: TRBV4-1; size: many
CDR3: ASSGQDVFFSEQY; J: TRBJ2-7; V: TRBV6-2/TRBV6-3; size: few
CDR3: ASSVGLSSYNEQF; J: TRBJ2-1; V: TRBV18; size: many
CDR3: ASSLYPRSSYNEQF; J: TRBJ2-1; V: TRBV5-4; size: .
CDR3: ASSLGVVGTEEQF; J: TRBJ2-1; V: TRBV5-4; size: .
CDR3: ASSIGGGTVINTGELF; J: TRBJ2-2; V: TRBV19; size: .
CDR3: ASSKGGLETQY; J: TRBJ2-5; V: TRBV13; size: few
CDR3: ASSFWLGNEKLF; J: TRBJ1-4; V: TRBV5-1; size: once
CDR3: ASSEGGTGFPEAF; J: TRBJ1-1; V: TRBV2; size: many
CDR3: ASSFAQAGTGELF; J: TRBJ2-2; V: TRBV11-2; size: many
CDR3: ASSRQGARNTEAF; J: TRBJ1-1; V: TRBV28; size: many
CDR3: ALTSQGAIHGYT; J: TRBJ1-2; V: TRBV30; size: many
CDR3: ASSPGGGQFNYGYT; J: TRBJ1-2; V: TRBV4-1; size: many
CDR3: ASSSGTWNTEAF; J: TRBJ1-1; V: TRBV19; size: many
CDR3: ATSRDGLGTDTQY; J: TRBJ2-3; V: TRBV15; size: .
CDR3: SARADGEELF; J: TRBJ1-4; V: TRBV20-1; size: .
CDR3: SAGGTGDQPQH; J: TRBJ1-5; V: TRBV29-1; size: many
CDR3: ASSQSGGRNTEAF; J: TRBJ1-1; V: TRBV4-1; size: many
CDR3: ASSSTDRGQDEQY; J: TRBJ2-7; V: TRBV6-1; size: few
CDR3: ASSPLSGRAREQF; J: TRBJ2-1; V: TRBV7-3; size: many
CDR3: SADPSESSYNEQF; J: TRBJ2-1; V: TRBV20-1; size: .